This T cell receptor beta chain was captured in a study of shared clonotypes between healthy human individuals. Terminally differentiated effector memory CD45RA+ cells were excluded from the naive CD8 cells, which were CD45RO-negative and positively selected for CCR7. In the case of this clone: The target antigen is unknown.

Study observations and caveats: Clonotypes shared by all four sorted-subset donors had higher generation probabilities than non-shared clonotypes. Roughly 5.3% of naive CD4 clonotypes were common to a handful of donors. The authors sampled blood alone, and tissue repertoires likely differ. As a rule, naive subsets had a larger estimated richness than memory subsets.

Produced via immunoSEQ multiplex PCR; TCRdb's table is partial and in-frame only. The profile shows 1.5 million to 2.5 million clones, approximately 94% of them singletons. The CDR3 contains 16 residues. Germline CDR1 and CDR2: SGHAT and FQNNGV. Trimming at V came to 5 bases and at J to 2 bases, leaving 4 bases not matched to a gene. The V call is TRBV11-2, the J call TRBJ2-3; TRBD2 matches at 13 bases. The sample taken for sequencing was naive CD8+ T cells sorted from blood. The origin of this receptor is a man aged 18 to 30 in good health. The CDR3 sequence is CASSEGLAGYTDTQYF. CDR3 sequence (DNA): TGTGCCAGCAGCGAGGGACTAGCGGGGTACACAGATACGCAGTATTTT. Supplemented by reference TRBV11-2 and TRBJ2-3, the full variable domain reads EAGVAQSPRYKIIEKRQSVAFWCNPISGHATLYWYQQILGQGPKLLIQFQNNGVVDDSQLPKDRFSAERLKGVDSTLKIQPAKLEDSAVYLCASSEGLAGYTDTQYFGPGTRLTVL.